Below, 26 T cell receptor beta chains from the same sample are listed, as sequenced in a study of blood T cell repertoires in COVID-19. Assay: immunoSEQ multiplex PCR; the TCRdb copy retains only in-frame clones and omits some. The sample lists 160,000 or so clones, more than 85% occurring once. Input material: peripheral blood. These receptors were taken from a woman aged 55-69 years with COVID-19, enrolled during active disease.

V is TRBV7-2 and J is TRBJ2-2; 9 bases fit TRBD2. The CDR3 contains 16 residues. V lost 2 bases and J lost 4; bases outside the gene matches: 5. CDR1 is SGHTA and CDR2 is FQGNSA in the germline V gene. The CDR3 loop is CASSLRAGGRTGELFF. The CDR3 DNA follows: TGTGCCAGCAGCTTAAGAGCGGGGGGCCGCACCGGGGAGCTGTTTTTT.

The rearrangement links TRBV11-2 to TRBJ2-7, with 7 bases aligning to TRBD1. V lost 2 bases, J lost 3 bases, and 10 bases stayed unmatched. This CDR3 has 16 amino acids. From germline, CDR1 is SGHAT and CDR2 FQNNGV. CDR3 amino acids: CASSLIRGQAFYEQYF. The DNA for the CDR3 is TGTGCCAGCAGCTTAATCCGAGGACAGGCATTCTACGAGCAGTACTTC.

J is TRBJ1-4 and V is TRBV5-1; D not certain. The V end lost 5 bases, the J end lost 0 bases, and 8 bases lay between the germline ends. Germline V gives CDR1 SGHRS, CDR2 YFSETQ. The CDR3 spans 14 residues. In DNA, the CDR3 is TGCGCCAGCAGTACGAGTGCAACTAATGAAAAACTGTTTTTT. Translation gives CASSTSATNEKLFF.

This chain uses TRBV29-1 with TRBJ1-2; perhaps TRBD1 as D (6 bases). CDR3 length: 13 residues. The V end lost 5 bases, the J end lost 8 bases, and 18 bases lay between the germline ends. Germline CDR1 reads SQVTM; CDR2 reads ANQGSEA. DNA for the CDR3: TGCAGCGTTTCCGGAGGAGACAGGAGAGGCTACACCTTC. Amino acids: CSVSGGDRRGYTF. The whole variable domain, remainder taken from reference TRBV29-1 and TRBJ1-2, is SAVISQKPSRDICQRGTSLTIQCQVDSQVTMMFWYRQQPGQSLTLIATANQGSEATYESGFVIDKFPISRPNLTFSTLTVSNMSPEDSSIYLCSVSGGDRRGYTFGSGTRLTVV.

This chain joins TRBV7-9 and TRBJ1-2; D perhaps matches TRBD1 (5 bases). With 3 bases removed from V and 6 bases from J, the gap between germline ends came to 14 bases. This CDR3 is built from 14 residues. Germline CDR1 reads SEHNR; CDR2 reads FQNEAQ (reference sequence). The CDR3 loop is CASSFNRETDGYTF. The DNA for the CDR3 is TGTGCCAGCAGCTTTAACCGGGAGACAGATGGCTACACCTTC.

This clone was recorded only once. The chain couples TRBV18 to TRBJ1-5; 7 bases agree with TRBD1. Trimming at V came to 6 bases and at J to 0 bases, leaving 8 bases not matched to a gene. The germline gives CDR1 KGHSH, CDR2 LQKENI. The CDR3 has 16 residues. This CDR3 reads CASSTGQAYSNQPQHF. CDR3 nucleotide sequence: TGTGCCAGCTCGACTGGACAGGCTTATAGCAATCAGCCCCAGCATTTT.

This clone has a handful of counts. The chain uses TRBV25-1 and TRBJ1-2, with no clear D. Trimming pared 5 bases from V and 8 bases from J, leaving 9 bases between. CDR1 MGHDK and CDR2 SYGVNS come from the germline V gene. The CDR3 spans 11 residues. CDR3 sequence reads: CASSTGRGYTF. The CDR3 DNA sequence: TGTGCCAGCAGTACGGGTAGGGGCTACACCTTC.

The gene calls are TRBV2 and TRBJ2-6; the D gene is possibly TRBD1 (5 bases). Germline-derived CDR1 and CDR2 are SNHLY and FYNNEI. This CDR3 comprises 14 residues. V lost 2 bases and J lost 12, with 14 bases in between. The CDR3 loop reads CASSELRGQPVLTF. The CDR3 nucleotides are TGTGCCAGCAGTGAATTAAGGGGCCAGCCCGTCCTGACTTTC.

In DNA form, the CDR3 reads TGCGCCAGCAGTCCCAATCCGGGACAGGATTATGAAAAACTGTTTTTT. This sequence encodes CASSPNPGQDYEKLFF. The J gene is TRBJ1-4, the V gene TRBV4-3; 8 bases fit TRBD1. V dropped 6 bases and J dropped 6; count of bases not matched to a gene: 12. This CDR3 is 16 amino acids long. Germline V gene data show CDR1 as LGHNA and CDR2 as YSLEER.

The chain links TRBV12-3 or TRBV12-4 to TRBJ1-2; D remains ambiguous. Trimming removed 5 bases from V and 8 bases from J, with 15 bases in between. The CDR3 runs to 13 residues. As DNA, the CDR3 is TGTGCCAGCAGTCCTGCCGACAACTGGGGCTACACCTTC. Its protein product is CASSPADNWGYTF.

This chain links TRBV14 with TRBJ2-7, with D tentatively TRBD2 (6 bases). The CDR3 extends over 15 amino acids. Germline loops: CDR1 SGHDN, CDR2 FVKESK. Trimming removed 3 bases from V and 4 bases from J, with 16 bases in between. The DNA of the CDR3 is TGTGCCAGCAGCCACCCCCCCGGGAGTGGTTACGAGCAGTACTTC. It codes for CASSHPPGSGYEQYF.

This chain connects TRBV4-1 to TRBJ2-7, with unresolved D. The CDR3 sequence is 16 residues long. V was clipped by 0 bases and J by 0 bases, with 12 bases between them. Germline-derived CDR1 and CDR2 are MGHRA and YSYEKL. CDR3 coding DNA: TGCGCCAGCAGCCAAGATTCCGTCGGTTCCTCCTACGAGCAGTACTTC. Protein product: CASSQDSVGSSYEQYF.

The V call is TRBV5-1, the J call TRBJ2-1; maybe TRBD2 (5 bases). This CDR3 has 16 amino acids. CDR1 SGHRS and CDR2 YFSETQ come from the germline V gene. The V gene lost 6 bases and the J gene lost 3 bases, with 19 bases spanning the gap. The CDR3 spells CASTSGEGGGYNEQFF. In nucleotides, the CDR3 is TGCGCCAGCACCTCGGGCGAGGGCGGTGGCTACAATGAGCAGTTCTTC.

This chain joins TRBV18 and TRBJ2-7; D may be TRBD2 (6 bases). The V end lost 3 bases, the J end lost 9 bases, and 21 bases lay between the germline ends. Germline lookup yields CDR1 KGHSH and CDR2 LQKENI. The CDR3 has 15 residues. CDR3 DNA sequence: TGTGCCAGCTCACCTCCAGCCGGGCCCGGGGGAGTGCAGTACTTC. Translating it yields CASSPPAGPGGVQYF.

J is TRBJ1-2 and V is TRBV3-1 (or the pseudogene TRBV3-2); D possibly corresponds to TRBD1 (5 bases). The CDR3 length is 14 residues. Per germline, CDR1 LGHDT and CDR2 YNNKEL (reference sequence). V gave up 3 bases and J gave up 4 bases, with 12 bases separating them. The chain's CDR3 is CASSHPGSTYGYTF. CDR3 bases: TGTGCCAGCAGCCATCCAGGGTCGACCTATGGCTACACCTTC.

The chain recombines TRBV11-1 with TRBJ1-2, with TRBD1 identical over 8 bases. V trimming: 5 bases; J trimming: 4 bases; junction bases outside the gene matches: 9. CDR3 size: 15 residues. The germline CDR1 and CDR2 sequences are SGHAT and FQDESV (reference sequence). The CDR3 coding sequence is TGTGCCAGCAGCACCCGGACAGGGACGAGCTATGGCTACACCTTC. It yields the protein CASSTRTGTSYGYTF.

V is TRBV4-2 and J is TRBJ2-7; 8 nucleotides match TRBD1. CDR1 is LGHNA and CDR2 is YNFKEQ in the germline V gene. V gave up 1 base and J gave up 1 base; unmatched junction bases: 3. The length of the CDR3 is 15 residues. The CDR3: CASSQADRASYEQYF. For the CDR3, the DNA is TGTGCCAGCAGCCAAGCGGACAGGGCGTCCTACGAGCAGTACTTC.

V usage is TRBV19 and J usage is TRBJ1-4; D call uncertain. The V and J ends lost 5 bases and 6 bases respectively, with 19 bases between them. The CDR3 consists of 16 residues. Per the germline V gene, CDR1 is LNHDA and CDR2 is SQIVND (reference sequence). CDR3 in DNA: TGTGCCAGTAGTGTGCTGGGTCGACTTGGAGATGAAAAACTGTTTTTT. It translates to CASSVLGRLGDEKLFF. Variable domain in full (rest from reference TRBV19 and TRBJ1-4): DGGITQSPKYLFRKEGQNVTLSCEQNLNHDAMYWYRQDPGQGLRLIYYSQIVNDFQKGDIAEGYSVSREKKESFPLTVTSAQKNPTAFYLCASSVLGRLGDEKLFFGSGTQLSVL.

This chain links TRBV9 with TRBJ1-2, with 7 bases identical to TRBD1. Germline assignment: CDR1 SGDLS and CDR2 YYNGEE. This CDR3 contains 14 residues. V shed 3 bases, J shed 6 bases, and the junction held 8 bases outside the gene matches. The CDR3, as DNA: TGTGCCAGCAGCGGCCCGACAGGGTTTGATGGCTACACCTTC. It yields the protein CASSGPTGFDGYTF. The variable domain in full, completed from reference TRBV9 and TRBJ1-2, reads DSGVTQTPKHLITATGQRVTLRCSPRSGDLSVYWYQQSLDQGLQFLIQYYNGEERAKGNILERFSAQQFPDLHSELNLSSLELGDSALYFCASSGPTGFDGYTFGSGTRLTVV.

The chain recombines TRBV6-2 or TRBV6-3 with TRBJ1-3, with a weak D call TRBD1 (5 bases). V shed 4 bases and J shed 7 bases, with 14 bases lying between them. The CDR3 has 14 residues. CDR1 MNHEY and CDR2 SVGEGT come from the germline V gene. The CDR3, as DNA: TGTGCCAGCAGTTGGCCGGGGGATTCTAACACCATATATTTT. Protein product: CASSWPGDSNTIYF.

The gene calls are TRBV6-5 and TRBJ1-3; unclear D gene. V shed 6 bases and J shed 2 bases, with 8 bases lying between them. CDR3 length: 13 amino acids. Germline assignment: CDR1 MNHEY and CDR2 SVGAGI. CDR3 sequence (DNA): TGTGCCAGCAGGAGGTTACCTGGAAACACCATATATTTT. It specifies CASRRLPGNTIYF.

The V gene is TRBV7-9, the J gene TRBJ1-2, with 7 bases aligning to TRBD1. Germline CDR1 reads SEHNR; CDR2 reads FQNEAQ (reference sequence). The CDR3 is made up of 14 amino acids. V shed 3 bases, J shed 3 bases, and the junction held 4 bases outside the gene matches. In DNA, the CDR3 is TGTGCCAGCAGCTTGTCCAGGGGGGACTATGGCTACACCTTC. It encodes CASSLSRGDYGYTF.

This sequence joins TRBV7-7 and TRBJ1-2; a weak D match, TRBD1 (6 bases). CDR1 and CDR2 from the germline V gene are SSHAT and FNYEAQ (reference sequence). Trimming pared 5 bases from V and 5 bases from J, leaving 12 bases between. The CDR3 is made up of 13 amino acids. CDR3 residues: CASSPLTGYGYTF. The CDR3 DNA sequence: TGTGCCAGCAGCCCTCTTACAGGGTATGGCTACACCTTC.

V is TRBV5-1 and J is TRBJ1-6; D gene unclear. This CDR3 has 18 residues. V was cut by 1 base and J by 0 bases, with 14 bases left in between. The germline V gene encodes CDR1 SGHRS and CDR2 YFSETQ. In nucleotides, the CDR3 is TGCGCCAGCAGCTTGTCCGGGGTTAGTCGCTCCTATAATTCACCCCTCCACTTT. This translates into CASSLSGVSRSYNSPLHF.

A note on this clone: Germline and junction disagree at one end, which may indicate a read error. This chain links TRBV14 with TRBJ2-3; D might be TRBD2 (5 bases). Looked up from germline, CDR1 is SGHDN and CDR2 is FVKESK. The CDR3 length is 13 residues. The CDR3 DNA sequence: TGTGCCAGCAGCCAAGAGAGTGGGAGAGTTGGGGATTTT. This gives the protein CASSQESGRVGDF.

This CDR3 reads CASSWNRGASNTGELFF. Here the CDR3 DNA reads TGTGCCAGCAGCTGGAACAGGGGGGCATCGAACACCGGGGAGCTGTTTTTT. The chain couples TRBV13 to TRBJ2-2; 8 bases fit TRBD1. V lost 4 bases to trimming and J lost 0 bases; unmatched junction nucleotides: 7. The CDR3 contains 17 residues. The germline gives CDR1 PRHDT, CDR2 FYEKMQ (reference sequence).